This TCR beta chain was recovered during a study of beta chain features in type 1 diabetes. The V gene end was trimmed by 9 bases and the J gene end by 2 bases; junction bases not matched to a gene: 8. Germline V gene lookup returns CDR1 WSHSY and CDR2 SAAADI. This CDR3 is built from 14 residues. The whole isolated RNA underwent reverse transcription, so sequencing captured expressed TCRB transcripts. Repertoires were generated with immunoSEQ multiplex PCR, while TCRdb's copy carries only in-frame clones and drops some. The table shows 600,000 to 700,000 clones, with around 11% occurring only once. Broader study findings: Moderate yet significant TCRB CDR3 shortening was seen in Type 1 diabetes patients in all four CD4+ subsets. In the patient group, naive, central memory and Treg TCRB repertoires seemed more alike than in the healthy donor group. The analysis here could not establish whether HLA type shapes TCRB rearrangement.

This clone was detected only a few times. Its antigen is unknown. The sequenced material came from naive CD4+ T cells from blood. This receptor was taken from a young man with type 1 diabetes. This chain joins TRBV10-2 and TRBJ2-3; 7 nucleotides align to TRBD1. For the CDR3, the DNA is TGCGCCAGACCGACAGGGAAACACACAGATACGCAGTATTTT. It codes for CARPTGKHTDTQYF.